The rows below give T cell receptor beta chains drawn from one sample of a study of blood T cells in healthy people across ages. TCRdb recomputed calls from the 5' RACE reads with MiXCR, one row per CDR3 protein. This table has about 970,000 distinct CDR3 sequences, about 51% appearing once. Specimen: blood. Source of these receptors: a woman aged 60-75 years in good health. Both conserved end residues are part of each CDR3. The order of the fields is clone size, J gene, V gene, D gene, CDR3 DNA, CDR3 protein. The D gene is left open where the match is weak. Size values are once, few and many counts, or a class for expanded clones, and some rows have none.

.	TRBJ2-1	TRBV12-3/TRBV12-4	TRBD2	TGTGCCAGCTACAGCGGGAGCTCCTACAATGAGCAGTTCTTC	CASYSGSSYNEQFF
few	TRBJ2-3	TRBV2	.	TGTGCCAGCAGTCCAATGAGAAGTCAGGATACGCAGTATTTT	CASSPMRSQDTQYF
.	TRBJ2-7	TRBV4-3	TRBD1	TGCGCCAGCAGCCAAGGAGGGACAGGACCCTACGAGCAGTACTTC	CASSQGGTGPYEQYF
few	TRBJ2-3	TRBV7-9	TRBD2	TGTGCCAGCAGCTCGACCACTAGCGGGACCACAGATACGCAGTATTTT	CASSSTTSGTTDTQYF
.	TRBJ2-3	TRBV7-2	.	TGTGCCAGCAGCCCACCGATACGGGGTACGCAGTATTTT	CASSPPIRGTQYF
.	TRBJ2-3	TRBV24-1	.	TGTGCCACCAGTGATTCGGCCGATACGCAGTATTTT	CATSDSADTQYF
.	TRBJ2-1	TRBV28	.	TGTGCCAGCAGTTTGGCTACCCGGAGCTCCTACAATGAGCAGTTCTTC	CASSLATRSSYNEQFF
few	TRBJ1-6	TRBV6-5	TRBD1	TGTGCCAGCAGTAAGACAGGGTGGAATTCACCCCTCCACTTT	CASSKTGWNSPLHF
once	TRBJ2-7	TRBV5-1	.	TGCGCCAGCGGCTTGGCCCCGGGAGCTTCCTACGAGCAGTACTTC	CASGLAPGASYEQYF
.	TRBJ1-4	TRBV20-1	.	TGCAGTGCTAGAGTTGAGGGGGTCGGCGAAAAACTGTTTTTT	CSARVEGVGEKLFF
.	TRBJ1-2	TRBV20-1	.	TGCAGTGCTAGAGATCAAGCTGGCTACACCTTC	CSARDQAGYTF
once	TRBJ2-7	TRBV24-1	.	TGTGCCACCAAGGGGCCTTACAATGAGCAGTACTTC	CATKGPYNEQYF
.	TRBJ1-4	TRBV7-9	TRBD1	TGTGCCAGCAGCTTAGCGGACAGGGCTCGACTGTTTTTT	CASSLADRARLFF
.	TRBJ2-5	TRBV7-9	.	TGTGCCAGCAGCTCGGGACTTCGTATCCAAGAGACCCAGTACTTC	CASSSGLRIQETQYF
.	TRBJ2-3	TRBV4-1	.	TGCGCCAGCAGCCAGGATAGCGGATCGCAATATACGCAGTATTTT	CASSQDSGSQYTQYF
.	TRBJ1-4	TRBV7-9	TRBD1	TGTGCCAGCAGCAGAGGGGGCGGTACTAATGAAAAACTGTTTTTT	CASSRGGGTNEKLFF
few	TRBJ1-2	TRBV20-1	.	TGCAGTGCTAAGCTACAGGAAAACTACACCTTC	CSAKLQENYTF
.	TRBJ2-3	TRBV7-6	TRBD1	TGTGCCAGCAGCTTCCGGGACAGGGGGATGGATACGCAGTATTTT	CASSFRDRGMDTQYF
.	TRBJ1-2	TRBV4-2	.	TGTGCCAGCAGCCGAGACTTTGCTGGCTACACCTTC	CASSRDFAGYTF
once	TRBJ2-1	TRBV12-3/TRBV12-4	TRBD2	TGTGCCAGCACCTCGACCGGGACTAGCGGGAGCGGCTACAATGAGCAGTTCTTC	CASTSTGTSGSGYNEQFF
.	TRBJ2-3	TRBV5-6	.	TGTGCCAGCAGCGTCATCACAGGGACTACGATCACAGATACGCAGTATTTT	CASSVITGTTITDTQYF
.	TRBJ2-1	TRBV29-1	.	TGCAGCGACAGGGTAGTGTGGAATGAGCAGTTCTTC	CSDRVVWNEQFF
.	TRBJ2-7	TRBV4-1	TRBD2	TGCGCCAGCAGCCAAGGACTAGCGGGAGGAACTCCCTACGAGCAGTACTTC	CASSQGLAGGTPYEQYF
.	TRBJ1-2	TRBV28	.	TGTGCCAGCAGTCCCTCTCCCCTACAAAGCTATGGCTACACCTTC	CASSPSPLQSYGYTF
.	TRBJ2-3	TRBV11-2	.	TGTGCCAGCAGCTCCAACCGGGAGCGCGGTACGCAGTATTTT	CASSSNRERGTQYF
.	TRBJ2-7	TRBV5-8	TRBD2	TGTGCCAGCAGCTCCCCGCCTTGGACGGCCGGACTAGCGGACTCCTACGAGCAGTACTTC	CASSSPPWTAGLADSYEQYF
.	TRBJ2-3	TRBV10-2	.	TGCGCCAGCAGTGCAGGCAGAAGCACAGATACGCAGTATTTT	CASSAGRSTDTQYF
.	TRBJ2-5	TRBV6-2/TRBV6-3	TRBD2	TGTGCCAGCAGAGCGCCGGGACTAGCACTGCGTGAGACCCAGTACTTC	CASRAPGLALRETQYF
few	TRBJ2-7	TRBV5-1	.	TGCGCCAGCAGCTTGGCCGATGGAGGGAGCTTTTCCTACGAGCAGTACTTC	CASSLADGGSFSYEQYF
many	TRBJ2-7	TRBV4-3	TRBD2	TGCGCCGGAGGTCTGGGAGGGTGCTACGAGCAGTACTTC	CAGGLGGCYEQYF
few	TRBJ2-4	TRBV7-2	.	TGTGCCAGCAGGCCTGAGGGGTCATCAAAAAACATTCAGTACTTC	CASRPEGSSKNIQYF
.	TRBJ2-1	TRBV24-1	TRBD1	TGTGCCACCAGTGCCTCATCTGGACAGGGCCGGTACAATGAGCAGTTCTTC	CATSASSGQGRYNEQFF
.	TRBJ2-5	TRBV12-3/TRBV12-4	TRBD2	TGTGCCAGCAGTTCTTTAGCGGGAGGGCTTGCGGAGACCCAGTACTTC	CASSSLAGGLAETQYF
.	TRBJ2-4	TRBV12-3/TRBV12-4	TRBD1	TGTGCCAGCTCCGTACAGGGGGCTGTGCAGTACTTC	CASSVQGAVQYF
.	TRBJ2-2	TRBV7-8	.	TGTGCCAGCAGCTTAGCGAGTAGCGCCACCGGGGAGCTGTTTTTT	CASSLASSATGELFF
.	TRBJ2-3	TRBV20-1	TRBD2	TGTAGTGGTATAGCGGGGCCCACAGATACGCAGTATTTT	CSGIAGPTDTQYF
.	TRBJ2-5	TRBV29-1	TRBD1	TGCAGCGTTGAGATAGGGGGCAGGGAGACCCAGTACTTC	CSVEIGGRETQYF
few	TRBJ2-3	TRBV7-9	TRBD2	TGTGCCAGCAGCGCGCCAGCGGGAGGAGAAGATACGCAGTATTTT	CASSAPAGGEDTQYF
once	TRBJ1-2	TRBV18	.	TGTGCCAGCTCACCACGCAGGTACTATGGCTACACCTTC	CASSPRRYYGYTF
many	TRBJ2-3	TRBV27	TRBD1	TGTGCCAGCAGTTTCCTAAGATCCGGGACAGGGGGCACAGATACGCAGTATTTT	CASSFLRSGTGGTDTQYF
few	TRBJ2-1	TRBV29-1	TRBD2	TGCAGCGTTGGGTTCTTCCTAGCGGGAGGGGAGCAGTTCTTC	CSVGFFLAGGEQFF
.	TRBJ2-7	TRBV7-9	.	TGTGCCAGCAGCGCCCGTCTAACTAGTGGCGAGCAGTACTTC	CASSARLTSGEQYF
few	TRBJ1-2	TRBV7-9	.	TGTGCCAGCAGGCTGAGGGAGGTTCCCTCCACTAACTATGGCTACACCTTC	CASRLREVPSTNYGYTF
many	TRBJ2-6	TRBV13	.	TGTGCCAGCAGCTTCTTTTCTGGGGCCAACGTCCTGACTTTC	CASSFFSGANVLTF
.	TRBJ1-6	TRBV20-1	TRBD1	TGCAGTGCCCAATGGACAGGGAATTCACCCCTCCACTTT	CSAQWTGNSPLHF
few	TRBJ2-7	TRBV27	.	TGTGCCAGCAGTTCCCGGGCGTGGTACGAGCAGTACTTC	CASSSRAWYEQYF
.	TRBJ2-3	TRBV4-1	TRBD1	TGCGCCAGCAGCCAAAAGACAGGGTGGGCAGATACGCAGTATTTT	CASSQKTGWADTQYF
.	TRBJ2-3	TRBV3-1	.	TGTGCCAGCAGCGCTTACGGGAGTCTCACAGATACGCAGTATTTT	CASSAYGSLTDTQYF
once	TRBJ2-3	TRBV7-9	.	TGTGCCAGCAGCTTAGGGGTCTTCACAGATACGCAGTATTTT	CASSLGVFTDTQYF
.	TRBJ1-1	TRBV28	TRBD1	TGTGCCAGCAGAGGACAGGGACGGACTGAAGCTTTCTTT	CASRGQGRTEAFF
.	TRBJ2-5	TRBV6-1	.	TGTGCCAGCAGTGGGGGCTTGGGGAGCAGAGAGACCCAGTACTTC	CASSGGLGSRETQYF
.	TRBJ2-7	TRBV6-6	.	TGTGCCAGCCAGGGACCCTACGAGCAGTACTTC	CASQGPYEQYF
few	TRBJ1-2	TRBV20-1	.	TGCAGTGCTATTCCCCCCCCACCCTATGGCTACACCTTC	CSAIPPPPYGYTF